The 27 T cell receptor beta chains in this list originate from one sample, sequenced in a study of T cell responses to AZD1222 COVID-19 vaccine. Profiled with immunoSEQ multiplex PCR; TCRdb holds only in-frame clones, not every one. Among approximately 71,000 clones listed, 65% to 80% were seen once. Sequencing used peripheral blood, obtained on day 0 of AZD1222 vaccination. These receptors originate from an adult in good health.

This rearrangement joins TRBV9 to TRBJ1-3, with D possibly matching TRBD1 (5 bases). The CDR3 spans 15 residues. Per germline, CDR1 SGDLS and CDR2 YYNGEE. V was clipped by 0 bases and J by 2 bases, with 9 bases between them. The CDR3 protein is CASSVAWGAGNTIYF. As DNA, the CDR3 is TGTGCCAGCAGCGTAGCTTGGGGGGCTGGAAACACCATATATTTT.

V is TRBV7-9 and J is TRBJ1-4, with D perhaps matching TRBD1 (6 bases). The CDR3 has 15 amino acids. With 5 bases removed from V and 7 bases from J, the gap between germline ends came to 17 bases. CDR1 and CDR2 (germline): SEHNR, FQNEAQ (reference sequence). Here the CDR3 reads CASSRPPGAGEKLFF. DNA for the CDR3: TGTGCCAGCAGCCGCCCCCCGGGGGCTGGTGAAAAACTGTTTTTT.

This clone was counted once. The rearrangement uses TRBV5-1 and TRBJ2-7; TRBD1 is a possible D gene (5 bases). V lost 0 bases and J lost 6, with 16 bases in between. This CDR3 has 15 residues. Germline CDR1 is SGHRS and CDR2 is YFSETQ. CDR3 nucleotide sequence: TGCGCCAGCAGCTTGGGGACAAACCTCCTTGGCGAGCAGTACTTC. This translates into CASSLGTNLLGEQYF.

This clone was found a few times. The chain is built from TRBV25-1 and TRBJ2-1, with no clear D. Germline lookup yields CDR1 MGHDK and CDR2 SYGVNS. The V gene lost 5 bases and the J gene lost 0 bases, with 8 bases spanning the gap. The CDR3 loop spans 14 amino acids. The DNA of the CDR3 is TGTGCCAGCAGTAGGTACGGCTCCTACAATGAGCAGTTCTTC. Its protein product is CASSRYGSYNEQFF.

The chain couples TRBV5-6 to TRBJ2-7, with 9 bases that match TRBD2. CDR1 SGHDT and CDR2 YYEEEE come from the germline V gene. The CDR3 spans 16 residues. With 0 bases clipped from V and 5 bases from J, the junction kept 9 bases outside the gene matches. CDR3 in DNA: TGTGCCAGCAGCTTGGCCATATTAGCGGGGGTGGACGAGCAGTACTTC. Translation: CASSLAILAGVDEQYF.

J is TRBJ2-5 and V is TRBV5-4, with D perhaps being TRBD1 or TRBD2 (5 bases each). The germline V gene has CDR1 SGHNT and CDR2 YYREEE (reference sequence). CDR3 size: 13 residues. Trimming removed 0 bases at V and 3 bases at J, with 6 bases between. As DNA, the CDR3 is TGTGCCAGCAGCTTGGTGGGGGAAGAGACCCAGTACTTC. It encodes CASSLVGEETQYF.

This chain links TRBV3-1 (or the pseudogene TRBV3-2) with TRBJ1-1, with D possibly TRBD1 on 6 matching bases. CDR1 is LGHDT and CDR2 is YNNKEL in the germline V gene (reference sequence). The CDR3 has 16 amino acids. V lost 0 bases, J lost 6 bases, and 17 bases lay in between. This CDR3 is CASSQDPRSRGSEAFF. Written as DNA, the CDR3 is TGTGCCAGCAGCCAAGATCCTAGGAGCAGGGGCTCTGAAGCTTTCTTT.

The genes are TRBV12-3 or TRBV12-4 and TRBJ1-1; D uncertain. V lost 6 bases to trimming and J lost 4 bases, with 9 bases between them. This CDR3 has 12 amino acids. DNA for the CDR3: TGTGCCAGCAGCAATTTGGGCACTGAAGCTTTCTTT. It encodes CASSNLGTEAFF.

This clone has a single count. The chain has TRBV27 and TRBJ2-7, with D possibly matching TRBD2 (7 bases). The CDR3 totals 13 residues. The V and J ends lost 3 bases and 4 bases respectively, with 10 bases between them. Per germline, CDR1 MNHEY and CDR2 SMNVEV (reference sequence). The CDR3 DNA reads TGTGCCAGCAGTTTGGGGGGGCCATACGAGCAGTACTTC. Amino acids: CASSLGGPYEQYF.

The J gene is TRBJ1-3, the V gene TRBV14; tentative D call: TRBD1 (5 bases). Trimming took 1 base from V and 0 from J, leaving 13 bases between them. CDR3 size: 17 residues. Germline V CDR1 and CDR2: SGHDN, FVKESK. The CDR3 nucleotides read TGTGCCAGCAGCCAAGGGGGGAGGAGGACCTCTGGAAACACCATATATTTT. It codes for CASSQGGRRTSGNTIYF.

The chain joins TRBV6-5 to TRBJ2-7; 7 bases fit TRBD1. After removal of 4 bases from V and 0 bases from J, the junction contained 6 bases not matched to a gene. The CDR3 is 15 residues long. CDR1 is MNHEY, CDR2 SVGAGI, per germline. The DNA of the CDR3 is TGTGCCAGCAGTTTAGGGGGCTCGAGCTCCTACGAGCAGTACTTC. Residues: CASSLGGSSSYEQYF.

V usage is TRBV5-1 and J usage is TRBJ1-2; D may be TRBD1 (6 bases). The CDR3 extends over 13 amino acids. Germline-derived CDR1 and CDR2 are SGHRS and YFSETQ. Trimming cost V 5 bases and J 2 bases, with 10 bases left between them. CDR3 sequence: CASSRGQNYGYTF. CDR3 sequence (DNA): TGCGCCAGCAGTCGCGGACAGAACTATGGCTACACCTTC.

CDR3 bases: TGTGCCAGCAGTTACGGGCGGACAAACTATGGCTACACCTTC. This translates into CASSYGRTNYGYTF. The chain recombines TRBV6-5 with TRBJ1-2; a possible D gene is TRBD1 (5 bases). The germline V and J ends were trimmed by 2 bases and 2 bases, with 9 bases remaining between them. From germline, CDR1 is MNHEY and CDR2 SVGAGI. The CDR3 runs 14 residues.

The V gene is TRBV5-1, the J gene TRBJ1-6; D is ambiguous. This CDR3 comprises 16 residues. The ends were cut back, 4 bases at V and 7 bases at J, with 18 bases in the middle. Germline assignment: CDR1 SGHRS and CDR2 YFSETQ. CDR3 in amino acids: CASSLAGLRYNSPLHF. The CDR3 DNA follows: TGCGCCAGCAGCCTGGCCGGGCTTAGATACAATTCACCCCTCCACTTT.

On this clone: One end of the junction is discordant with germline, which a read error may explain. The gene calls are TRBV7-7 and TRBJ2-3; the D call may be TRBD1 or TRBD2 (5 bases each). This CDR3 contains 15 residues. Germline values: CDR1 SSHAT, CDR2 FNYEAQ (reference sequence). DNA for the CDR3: TGTGCTAGCAGCCCATCCGGGGCCCGAACAGATACGCAGTATTTT. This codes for CASSPSGARTDTQYF.

The CDR3 region has the DNA TGTGCCAGCAGTTACACCGTCCATGAAAAACTGTTTTTT. Protein product: CASSYTVHEKLFF. This chain uses TRBV6-5 with TRBJ1-4; D is undetermined. V lost 2 bases, J lost 6 bases, and 7 bases lay in between. CDR3 size: 13 residues. Germline CDR1 and CDR2: MNHEY and SVGAGI.

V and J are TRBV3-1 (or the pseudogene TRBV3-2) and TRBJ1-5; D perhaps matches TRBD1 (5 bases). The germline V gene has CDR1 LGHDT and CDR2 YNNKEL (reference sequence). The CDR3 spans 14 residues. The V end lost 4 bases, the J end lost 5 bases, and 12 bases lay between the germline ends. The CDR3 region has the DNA TGTGCCAGCAGCCCATGGGGGGAGGATCAGCCCCAGCATTTT. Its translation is CASSPWGEDQPQHF.

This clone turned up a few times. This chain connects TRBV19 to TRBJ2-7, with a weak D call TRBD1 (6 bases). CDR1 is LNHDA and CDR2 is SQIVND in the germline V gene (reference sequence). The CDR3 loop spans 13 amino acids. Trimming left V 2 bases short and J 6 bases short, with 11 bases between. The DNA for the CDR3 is TGTGCCAGTAGTATACTACAGGGCTTCGAGCAGTACTTC. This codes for CASSILQGFEQYF. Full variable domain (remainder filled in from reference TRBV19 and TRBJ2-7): DGGITQSPKYLFRKEGQNVTLSCEQNLNHDAMYWYRQDPGQGLRLIYYSQIVNDFQKGDIAEGYSVSREKKESFPLTVTSAQKNPTAFYLCASSILQGFEQYFGPGTRLTVT.

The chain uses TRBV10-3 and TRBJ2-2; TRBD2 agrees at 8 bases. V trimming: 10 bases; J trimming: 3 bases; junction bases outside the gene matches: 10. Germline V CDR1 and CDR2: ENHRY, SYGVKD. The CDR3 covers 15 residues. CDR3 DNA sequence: TGTGCCACCGAAGCGGGACTAGGGGACACCGGGGAGCTGTTTTTT. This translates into CATEAGLGDTGELFF.

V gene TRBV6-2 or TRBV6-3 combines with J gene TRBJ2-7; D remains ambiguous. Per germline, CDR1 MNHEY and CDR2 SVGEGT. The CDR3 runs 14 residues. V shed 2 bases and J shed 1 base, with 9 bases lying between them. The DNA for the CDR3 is TGTGCCAGCAGTTACGGCGACACTTCCTACGAGCAGTACTTC. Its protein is CASSYGDTSYEQYF.

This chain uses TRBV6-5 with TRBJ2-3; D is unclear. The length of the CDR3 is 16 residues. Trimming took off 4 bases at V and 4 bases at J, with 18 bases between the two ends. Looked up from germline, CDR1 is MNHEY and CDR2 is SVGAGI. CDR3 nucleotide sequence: TGTGCCAGCAGTTCTAGACTGGTAATCGTCTCAGATACGCAGTATTTT. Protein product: CASSSRLVIVSDTQYF.

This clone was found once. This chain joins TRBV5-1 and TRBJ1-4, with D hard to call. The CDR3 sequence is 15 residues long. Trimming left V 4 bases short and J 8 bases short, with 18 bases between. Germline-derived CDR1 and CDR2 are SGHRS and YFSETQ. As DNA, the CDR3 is TGCGCCAGCAGCCCCTCGGCTCAACGGGCGGAAAAACTGTTTTTT. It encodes CASSPSAQRAEKLFF.

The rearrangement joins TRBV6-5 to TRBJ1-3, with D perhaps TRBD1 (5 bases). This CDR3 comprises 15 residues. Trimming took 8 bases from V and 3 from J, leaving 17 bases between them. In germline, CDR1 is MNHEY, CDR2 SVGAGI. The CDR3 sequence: CASHPGGERGNTIYF. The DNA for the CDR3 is TGTGCCAGCCATCCGGGAGGGGAGCGTGGAAACACCATATATTTT.

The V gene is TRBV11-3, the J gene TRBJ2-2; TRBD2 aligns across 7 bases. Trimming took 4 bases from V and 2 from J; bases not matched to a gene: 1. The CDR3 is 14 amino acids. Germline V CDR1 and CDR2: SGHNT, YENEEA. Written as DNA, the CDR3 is TGTGCCAGCAGCTCGGGGGGAAACACCGGGGAGCTGTTTTTT. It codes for CASSSGGNTGELFF.

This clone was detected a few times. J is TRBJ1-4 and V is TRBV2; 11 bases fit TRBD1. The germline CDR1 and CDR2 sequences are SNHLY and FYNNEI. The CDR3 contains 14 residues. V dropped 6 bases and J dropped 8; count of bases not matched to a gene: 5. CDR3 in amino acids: CASSYGTGGEKLFF. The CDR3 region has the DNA TGTGCCAGCAGCTACGGGACAGGGGGGGAAAAACTGTTTTTT.

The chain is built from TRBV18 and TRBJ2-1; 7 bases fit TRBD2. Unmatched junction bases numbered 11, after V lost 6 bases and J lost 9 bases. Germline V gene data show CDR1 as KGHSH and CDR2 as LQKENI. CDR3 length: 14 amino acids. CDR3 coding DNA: TGTGCCAGCTCCTACAACGGACTAGTCGGTGAGCAGTTCTTC. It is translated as CASSYNGLVGEQFF.

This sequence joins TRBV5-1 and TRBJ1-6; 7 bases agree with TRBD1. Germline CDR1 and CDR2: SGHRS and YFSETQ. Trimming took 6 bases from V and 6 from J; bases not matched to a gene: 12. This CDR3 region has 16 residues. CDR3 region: CASTERAGQINSPLHF. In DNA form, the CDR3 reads TGCGCCAGCACTGAACGTGCGGGACAGATTAATTCACCCCTCCACTTT. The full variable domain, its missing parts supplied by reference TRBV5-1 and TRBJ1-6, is KAGVTQTPRYLIKTRGQQVTLSCSPISGHRSVSWYQQTPGQGLQFLFEYFSETQRNKGNFPGRFSGRQFSNSRSEMNVSTLELGDSALYLCASTERAGQINSPLHFGNGTRLTVT.